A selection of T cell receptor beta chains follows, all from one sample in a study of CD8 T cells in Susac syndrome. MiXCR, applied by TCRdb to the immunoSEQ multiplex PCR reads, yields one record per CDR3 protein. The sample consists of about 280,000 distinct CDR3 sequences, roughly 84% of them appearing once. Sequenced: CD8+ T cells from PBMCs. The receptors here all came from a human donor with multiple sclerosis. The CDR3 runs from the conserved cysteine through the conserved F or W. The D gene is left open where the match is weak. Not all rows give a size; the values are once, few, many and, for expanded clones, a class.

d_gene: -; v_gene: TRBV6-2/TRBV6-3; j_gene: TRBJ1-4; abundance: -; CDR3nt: TGTGCCAGCAGTTTATCGACATTTACTAATGAAAAACTGTTTTTT; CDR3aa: CASSLSTFTNEKLFF
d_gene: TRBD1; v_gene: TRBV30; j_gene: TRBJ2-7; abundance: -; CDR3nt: TGTGCCTACTCCACAGGGGCGGGCTACGAGCAGTACTTC; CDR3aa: CAYSTGAGYEQYF
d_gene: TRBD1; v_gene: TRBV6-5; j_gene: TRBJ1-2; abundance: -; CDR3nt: TGTGCCAGCAGTTACTCCAGGACAGGGGGCACTTACTATGGCTACACCTTC; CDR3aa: CASSYSRTGGTYYGYTF
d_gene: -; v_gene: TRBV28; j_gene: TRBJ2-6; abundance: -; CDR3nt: TGTGCCAGCAGTTTATATTTTGCGGGGACTGGGGCCAACGTCCTGACTTTC; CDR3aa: CASSLYFAGTGANVLTF
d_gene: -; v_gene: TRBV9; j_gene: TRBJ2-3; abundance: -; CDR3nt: TGTGCCACCACCGGGATAAGTCCAGATACGCAGTATTTT; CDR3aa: CATTGISPDTQYF
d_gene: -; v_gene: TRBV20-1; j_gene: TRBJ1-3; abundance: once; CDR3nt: TGCAGTGCTAGAGTAAGGAGGGAGAGCTCTGGAAACACCATATATTTT; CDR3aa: CSARVRRESSGNTIYF
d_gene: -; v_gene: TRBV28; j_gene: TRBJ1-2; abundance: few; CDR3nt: TGTGCCAGCAGTTTATGGACAGGCTATGGCTACACCTTC; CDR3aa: CASSLWTGYGYTF
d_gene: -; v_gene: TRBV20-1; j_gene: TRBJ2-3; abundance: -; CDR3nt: TGCAGTGCTAGATGGGCAGATACGCAGTATTTT; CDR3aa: CSARWADTQYF
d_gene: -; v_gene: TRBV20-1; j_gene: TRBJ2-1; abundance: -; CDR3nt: TGCAGTGCTCCTGGAGAGCGAGGTGAGCAGTTCTTC; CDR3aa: CSAPGERGEQFF
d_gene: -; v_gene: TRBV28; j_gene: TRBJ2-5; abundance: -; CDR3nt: TGTGCCAGCAGTTTAGGCGTGTTACAGGGGGGGGGAGAGACCCAGTACTTC; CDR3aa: CASSLGVLQGGGETQYF
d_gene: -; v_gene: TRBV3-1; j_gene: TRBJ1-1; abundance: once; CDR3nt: TGTGCCAGCAGCCAAGAAAAAAGGGGGGAGACTGAAGCTTTCTTT; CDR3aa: CASSQEKRGETEAFF
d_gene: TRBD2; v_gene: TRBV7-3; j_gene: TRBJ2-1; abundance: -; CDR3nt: TGTGCCAGCAGCTCCGTAGCGGGGTCCTACAATGAGCAGTTCTTC; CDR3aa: CASSSVAGSYNEQFF
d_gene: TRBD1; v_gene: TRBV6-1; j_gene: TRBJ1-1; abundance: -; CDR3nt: TGTGCCAGCAGCTACAGGGGTAAGGAGGGTGAAGCTTTCTTT; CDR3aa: CASSYRGKEGEAFF
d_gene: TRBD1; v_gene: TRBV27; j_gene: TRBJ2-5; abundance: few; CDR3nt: TGTGCCAGCAGTTTGTACAGGGGCCAAGAGACCCAGTACTTC; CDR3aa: CASSLYRGQETQYF
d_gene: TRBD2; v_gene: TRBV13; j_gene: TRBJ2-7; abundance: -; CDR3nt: TGTGCCAGCCGGTCGGCTAGCGGACCCTACGAGCAGTACTTC; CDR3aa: CASRSASGPYEQYF
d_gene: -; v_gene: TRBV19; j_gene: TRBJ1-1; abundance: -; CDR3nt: TGTGCCAGTAGTATCCAGGGGATGAACACTGAAGCTTTCTTT; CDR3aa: CASSIQGMNTEAFF
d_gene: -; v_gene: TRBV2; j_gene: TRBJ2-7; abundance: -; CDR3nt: TGTGCCAGCAGTGACCCTCGCGGCGAGCAGTACTTC; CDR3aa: CASSDPRGEQYF
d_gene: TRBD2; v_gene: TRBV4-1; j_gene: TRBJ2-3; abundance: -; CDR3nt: TGCGCCAGCAGCCCGGGCGGGCTAGCGGGCGCCCTGGGGGAGCTAGATACGCAGTATTTT; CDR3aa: CASSPGGLAGALGELDTQYF
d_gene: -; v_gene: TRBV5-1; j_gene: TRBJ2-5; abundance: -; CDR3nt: TGCGCCAGCAGATATGAGCGCAGGGGACGAGGGGAGACCCAGTACTTC; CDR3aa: CASRYERRGRGETQYF
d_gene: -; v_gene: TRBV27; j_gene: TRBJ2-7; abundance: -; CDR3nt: TGTGCCAGCAGTTTAGGAGGGGTCCGCGAGCAGTACTTC; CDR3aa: CASSLGGVREQYF
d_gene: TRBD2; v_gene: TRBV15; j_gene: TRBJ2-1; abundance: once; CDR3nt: TGTGCCACCAGCGATAGCGGGAGAGTGAAAGGCAATGAGCAGTTCTTC; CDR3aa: CATSDSGRVKGNEQFF
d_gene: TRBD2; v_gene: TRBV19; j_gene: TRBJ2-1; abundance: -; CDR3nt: TGTGCCAGTAGTGGGTGGCGGGAGAGAACCTCCTACAATGAGCAGTTCTTC; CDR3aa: CASSGWRERTSYNEQFF
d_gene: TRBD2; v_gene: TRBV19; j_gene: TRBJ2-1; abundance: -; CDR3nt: TGTGCCAGTAGTATAGAGGTCGGGCGGGAGAACTACAATGAGCAGTTCTTC; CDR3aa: CASSIEVGRENYNEQFF
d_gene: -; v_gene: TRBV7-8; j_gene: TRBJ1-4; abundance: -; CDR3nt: TGTGCCAGCAGCAACTTGGACAGCAGGGAAAAACTGTTTTTT; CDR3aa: CASSNLDSREKLFF
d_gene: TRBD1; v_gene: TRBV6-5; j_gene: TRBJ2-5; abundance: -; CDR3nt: TGTGCCAGCAGTTACGGTCGGACAGGAGAGACCCAGTACTTC; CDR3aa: CASSYGRTGETQYF
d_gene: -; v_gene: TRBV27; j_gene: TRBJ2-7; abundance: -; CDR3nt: TGTGCCAGCAGTTTCTTGGGTTCTTCCTACGAGCAGTACTTC; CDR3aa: CASSFLGSSYEQYF
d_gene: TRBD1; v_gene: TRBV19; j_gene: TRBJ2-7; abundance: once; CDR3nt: TGTGCCAGTAGTCGGGACAGGGCTTACTACGAGCAGTACTTC; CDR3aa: CASSRDRAYYEQYF
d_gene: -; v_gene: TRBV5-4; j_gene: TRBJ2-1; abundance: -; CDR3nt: TGTGCCAGCAGCTGGATAGGTAAAATCGGGCGGGATCATGAGCAGTTCTTC; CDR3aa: CASSWIGKIGRDHEQFF
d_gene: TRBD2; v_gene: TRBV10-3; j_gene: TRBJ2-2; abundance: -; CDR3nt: TGTGCCATCAATTCACTAGCGGGGGCGAACACCGGGGAGCTGTTTTTT; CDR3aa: CAINSLAGANTGELFF
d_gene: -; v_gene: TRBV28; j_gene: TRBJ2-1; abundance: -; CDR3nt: TGTGCCAGCAGTGCCACAGAGCACCGGAATGAGCAGTTCTTC; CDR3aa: CASSATEHRNEQFF
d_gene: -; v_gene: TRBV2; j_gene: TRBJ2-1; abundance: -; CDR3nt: TGTGCCAGCAGTGTACGTAGCTACAATGAGCAGTTCTTC; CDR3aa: CASSVRSYNEQFF
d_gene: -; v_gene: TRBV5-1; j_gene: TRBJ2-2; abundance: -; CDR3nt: TGCGCCAGCAGCTTGGGTGCTTCGGACGAGGAGAACACCGGGGAGCTGTTTTTT; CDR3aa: CASSLGASDEENTGELFF
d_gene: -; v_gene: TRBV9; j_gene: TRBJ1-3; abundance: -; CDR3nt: TGTGCCAGCGGGGGAAACACCATATATTTT; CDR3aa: CASGGNTIYF
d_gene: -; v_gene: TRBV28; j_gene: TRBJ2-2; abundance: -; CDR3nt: TGTGCCAGCAGCCTCCCTTCCGGGGAGCTGTTTTTT; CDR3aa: CASSLPSGELFF
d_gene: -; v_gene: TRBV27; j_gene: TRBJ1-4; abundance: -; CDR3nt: TGTGCCAGCAGTTTTCTAGGGAGTGAAAAACTGTTTTTT; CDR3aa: CASSFLGSEKLFF
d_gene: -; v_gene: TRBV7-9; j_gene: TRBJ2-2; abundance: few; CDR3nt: TGTGCCAGCAGCTTACCCGGACTTAACACCGGGGAGCTGTTTTTT; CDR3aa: CASSLPGLNTGELFF
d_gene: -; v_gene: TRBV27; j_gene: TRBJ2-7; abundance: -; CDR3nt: TGTGCCAGCAAGAGGTCCCCGGGGACCCGAGGGGAGCAGTACTTC; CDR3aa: CASKRSPGTRGEQYF
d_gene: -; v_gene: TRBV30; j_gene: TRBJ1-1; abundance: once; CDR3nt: TGTGCCTGGAGTGTGGAAGGGGGCACTGAAGCTTTCTTT; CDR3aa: CAWSVEGGTEAFF
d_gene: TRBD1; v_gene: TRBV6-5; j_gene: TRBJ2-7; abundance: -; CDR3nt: TGTGCCAGCAGTTACTCGTGGACAGGGAATGCCTACGAGCAGTACTTC; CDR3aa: CASSYSWTGNAYEQYF
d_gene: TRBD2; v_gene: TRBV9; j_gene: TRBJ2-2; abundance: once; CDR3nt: TGTGCCAGCAGCCTACCTAGCGGGAGGGGTAGCACCGGGGAGCTGTTTTTT; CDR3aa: CASSLPSGRGSTGELFF
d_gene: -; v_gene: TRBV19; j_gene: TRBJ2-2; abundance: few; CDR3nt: TGTGCCAGTAGAGGGGGCGGGGAGCTGTTTTTT; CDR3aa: CASRGGGELFF
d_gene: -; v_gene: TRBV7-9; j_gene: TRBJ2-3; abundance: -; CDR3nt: TGTGCCAGCAGCCCCCAAGTGGGCGAGGCAACAGATACGCAGTATTTT; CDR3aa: CASSPQVGEATDTQYF
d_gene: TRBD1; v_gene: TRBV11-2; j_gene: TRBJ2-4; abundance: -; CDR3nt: TGTGCCAGCAGCGTGGGACAGGCTATTTTAGCCAAAAACATTCAGTACTTC; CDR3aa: CASSVGQAILAKNIQYF
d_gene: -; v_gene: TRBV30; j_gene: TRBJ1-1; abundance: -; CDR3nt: TGTGCCTGTGGGGCGAACACTGAAGCTTTCTTT; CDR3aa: CACGANTEAFF
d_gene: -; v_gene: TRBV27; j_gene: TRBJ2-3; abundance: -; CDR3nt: TGTGCCAGCAGGAAGGACAGAAGCACAGATACGCAGTATTTT; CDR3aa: CASRKDRSTDTQYF